A single sample gave rise to the 27 T cell receptor beta chains below, sequenced in a study of blood T cells in healthy people across ages. A second PCR of roughly 7 to 11 cycles used a sample-barcoded 5' primer and a J-beta primer mix. TCRdb re-called the 5' RACE reads with MiXCR, one entry per CDR3 protein. Here the sample spans fewer than 1.5 million distinct CDR3 sequences, 40% to 50% being singletons. The sequencing input was blood. The source is a young woman in good health.

This rearrangement joins TRBV27 to TRBJ2-5; possibly TRBD1 for D (6 bases). The CDR3 is 14 amino acids. CDR1 and CDR2 (germline): MNHEY, SMNVEV (reference sequence). Between the trimmed V and J ends, which lost 5 bases and 5 bases, there was a span of 15 bases. The CDR3 sequence is CASSPTGLSETQYF. DNA for the CDR3: TGTGCCAGCAGTCCCACAGGGTTATCGGAGACCCAGTACTTC.

This clonotype was counted a few times. The chain uses TRBV20-1 and TRBJ1-2; 10 bases match TRBD1. CDR1 is DFQATT, CDR2 SNEGSKA, per germline (reference sequence). There are 13 residues in the CDR3. Trimming took 4 bases from V and 6 from J; bases not matched to a gene: 5. The chain's CDR3 is CSAKTGGINGYTF. As DNA, the CDR3 is TGCAGTGCTAAGACAGGGGGCATAAATGGCTACACCTTC.

This clonotype was found a few times. The chain is built from TRBV6-6 and TRBJ2-5, with D perhaps TRBD2 (6 bases). The CDR3 extends over 16 amino acids. Germline V CDR1 and CDR2: MNHNY, SVGAGI (reference sequence). V was shortened by 0 bases and J by 3 bases, with 14 bases between the two germline ends. DNA of the CDR3: TGTGCCAGCAGTTACTCATCCGTATGGGGGGAAGAGACCCAGTACTTC. As protein: CASSYSSVWGEETQYF.

V usage is TRBV11-1 and J usage is TRBJ2-3; 7 nucleotides agree with TRBD1. CDR1 SGHAT and CDR2 FQDESV come from the germline V gene (reference sequence). The CDR3 is 16 amino acids. The V segment lost 2 bases and the J segment 2 bases; nucleotides outside the gene matches: 7. This chain's CDR3 is CASSLRQGSDTDTQYF. The DNA for the CDR3 is TGTGCCAGCAGCTTACGACAGGGTTCAGACACAGATACGCAGTATTTT.

The chain employs TRBV5-1 and TRBJ2-5, with D unresolved. This CDR3 spans 15 amino acids. Germline CDR1 is SGHRS and CDR2 is YFSETQ. Trimming left V 4 bases short and J 10 bases short, with 23 bases between. This CDR3 reads CASSAAATPRIIQYF. CDR3 sequence (DNA): TGCGCCAGCAGCGCGGCGGCGACTCCCCGGATTATCCAGTACTTC.

This clonotype has a handful of counts. The V call is TRBV5-1, the J call TRBJ2-1; 7 bases agree with TRBD2. The CDR3 loop spans 15 amino acids. Trimming at V came to 8 bases and at J to 0 bases, leaving 8 bases not matched to a gene. Germline CDR1 reads SGHRS; CDR2 reads YFSETQ. The CDR3 loop reads CASLAGHSSYNEQFF. The CDR3 nucleotides are TGCGCCAGTTTAGCGGGCCACAGCTCCTACAATGAGCAGTTCTTC.

This clonotype was seen only a few times. CDR3 DNA sequence: TGTGCCAGCAGCCCCCACGGGACGCTACCCTACGAGCAGTACTTC. Translated: CASSPHGTLPYEQYF. The chain links TRBV11-1 to TRBJ2-7; the D gene could be TRBD1 or TRBD2 (5 bases each). The V and J ends lost 5 bases and 2 bases respectively, with 16 bases between them. The CDR3 length is 15 residues. Germline loops: CDR1 SGHAT, CDR2 FQDESV (reference sequence).

The V gene is TRBV21-1, the J gene TRBJ2-7; the D call TRBD1 from the table was never checked on the DNA. TRBV21-1 represents a pseudogene. This CDR3 region has 15 residues. CDR3 sequence reads: CASSTHRGSSYEQYF. CDR3 DNA sequence: TGTGCCAGCAGCACTCACAGGGGGAGCTCCTACGAGCAGTACTTC.

The chain couples TRBV9 to TRBJ1-1; D unresolved. The CDR3 is 15 residues long. Trimming pared 0 bases from V and 8 bases from J, leaving 17 bases between. The germline V gene has CDR1 SGDLS and CDR2 YYNGEE. The CDR3 sequence: CASSVDGQEELEAFF. CDR3 coding DNA: TGTGCCAGCAGCGTAGACGGGCAGGAAGAGCTGGAAGCTTTCTTT.

The chain recombines TRBV6-1 with TRBJ2-1; 12 bases agree with TRBD2. Germline CDR1 reads MNHNS; CDR2 reads SASEGT. J lost 4 bases, V lost 5 bases, and 9 bases had no gene match. The CDR3 consists of 17 residues. CDR3 residues: CASSPRTSGALYNEQFF. CDR3 coding DNA: TGTGCCAGCAGTCCCCGGACTAGCGGGGCTTTATACAATGAGCAGTTCTTC.

This rearrangement joins TRBV12-3 or TRBV12-4 to TRBJ1-6; 7 nucleotides match TRBD1. The CDR3 covers 14 residues. Trimming removed 3 bases from V and 7 bases from J; junction bases left unmatched: 3. CDR3 amino acids: CASSLGQWNSPLHF. DNA of the CDR3: TGTGCCAGCAGTTTGGGACAGTGGAATTCACCCCTCCACTTT.

On this clonotype itself: At one boundary the junction diverges from the germline segment, which might be a read error. This rearrangement joins TRBV12-3 or TRBV12-4 to TRBJ1-2, with D possibly being TRBD1 (6 bases). The CDR3 consists of 13 residues. Here the CDR3 reads CASSLSRGYGYTF. Written as DNA, the CDR3 is TGTGCCAGTAGTTTATCCAGGGGCTATGGCTACACCTTC.

This chain connects TRBV29-1 to TRBJ2-5; 9 bases agree with TRBD2. V shed 8 bases, J shed 10 bases, and the junction held 14 bases outside the gene matches. This CDR3 spans 13 amino acids. Looked up from germline, CDR1 is SQVTM and CDR2 is ANQGSEA. The CDR3 loop reads CSLLSGSGYGQYF. The CDR3 DNA reads as TGCAGCCTCCTTAGCGGGAGCGGATACGGCCAGTACTTC.

As for this clonotype: A clone one base away is much larger, so this may be a read error. The CDR3 nucleotides read TGCAGCGTTGAAGCCAATCCCTGCAATGAGCAGTTCTTC. It specifies CSVEANPCNEQFF. The V call is TRBV29-1, the J call TRBJ2-1; no firm D call. Between the trimmed V and J ends, which lost 1 base and 6 bases, there was a span of 10 bases. CDR3 length equals 13 residues. Looked up from germline, CDR1 is SQVTM and CDR2 is ANQGSEA.

This clonotype was recorded a few times. V usage is TRBV20-1 and J usage is TRBJ2-1; D gene uncertain. CDR1 and CDR2 from the germline V gene are DFQATT and SNEGSKA (reference sequence). V was pared by 6 bases and J by 0 bases, with 15 bases between. The CDR3 is 15 amino acids. In DNA form, the CDR3 reads TGCAGTGCCCAGGAGACGTACAGCTCCTACAATGAGCAGTTCTTC. Protein: CSAQETYSSYNEQFF.

The chain uses TRBV6-1 and TRBJ1-2; 8 positions agree with TRBD1. Trimming cost V 5 bases and J 6 bases; bases outside gene matches: 5. The CDR3 runs to 13 residues. Germline CDR1 and CDR2: MNHNS and SASEGT. CDR3 in DNA: TGTGCCAGCAGTCGAATACAGGGGGATGGCTACACCTTC. This sequence encodes CASSRIQGDGYTF.

This chain joins TRBV20-1 and TRBJ2-7; TRBD2 matches at 11 bases. The CDR3 totals 14 residues. CDR1 is DFQATT and CDR2 is SNEGSKA in the germline V gene (reference sequence). V gave up 4 bases and J gave up 3 bases; unmatched junction bases: 5. The CDR3 spells CSATGTSGDYEQYF. CDR3 DNA sequence: TGCAGTGCTACCGGGACTAGCGGAGACTACGAGCAGTACTTC.

J is TRBJ2-1 and V is TRBV20-1, with D uncertain. V was clipped by 2 bases and J by 4 bases, with 6 bases between them. Germline lookup yields CDR1 DFQATT and CDR2 SNEGSKA (reference sequence). CDR3 length: 12 amino acids. This CDR3 reads CSARYTYNEQFF. Written as DNA, the CDR3 is TGCAGTGCTAGATACACATACAATGAGCAGTTCTTC.

The J gene is TRBJ2-1, the V gene TRBV11-2; D possibly corresponds to TRBD2 (5 bases). Germline loops: CDR1 SGHAT, CDR2 FQNNGV. The CDR3 is 13 residues long. The V and J ends lost 3 bases and 6 bases respectively, with 9 bases between them. The CDR3 nucleotides are TGTGCCAGCAGCTTCACTGGGAGCAATGAGCAGTTCTTC. This encodes CASSFTGSNEQFF.

This clonotype was seen only a few times. The V and J genes are TRBV20-1 and TRBJ2-7, with a weak D call TRBD1 (6 bases). This CDR3 spans 14 amino acids. V shed 1 base and J shed 3 bases, with 13 bases lying between them. CDR1 and CDR2 from the germline V gene are DFQATT and SNEGSKA (reference sequence). The CDR3 nucleotides are TGCAGTGCTAGAGGAAGACAGGCCGTCTACGAGCAGTACTTC. Translated: CSARGRQAVYEQYF.

The chain carries TRBV9 and TRBJ2-7; no firm D call. Germline values: CDR1 SGDLS, CDR2 YYNGEE. Trimming pared 0 bases from V and 3 bases from J, leaving 13 bases between. The CDR3 spans 15 residues. The DNA of the CDR3 is TGTGCCAGCAGCGTAGAGGTGGGGTTGGTCTACGAGCAGTACTTC. It yields the protein CASSVEVGLVYEQYF.

The J gene is TRBJ1-1, the V gene TRBV7-9; D not resolved. The CDR3 has 14 residues. Trimming removed 5 bases at V and 1 base at J, with 11 bases between. Germline V gene sequence: CDR1 SEHNR, CDR2 FQNEAQ (reference sequence). CDR3 nucleotide sequence: TGTGCCAGCAGCGACACAGAGTGGAACACTGAAGCTTTCTTT. Amino acids: CASSDTEWNTEAFF.

This clonotype was observed a few times. The chain is built from TRBV27 and TRBJ1-4; D unresolved. V shed 4 bases and J shed 7 bases, with 13 bases lying between them. Germline CDR1 MNHEY, CDR2 SMNVEV (reference sequence). The CDR3 runs 14 residues. CDR3 region: CASSSPGFSEKLFF. DNA of the CDR3: TGTGCCAGCAGTTCCCCGGGGTTTAGTGAAAAACTGTTTTTT. The variable domain in full, with the rest retrieved from reference TRBV27 and TRBJ1-4, is EAQVTQNPRYLITVTGKKLTVTCSQNMNHEYMSWYRQDPGLGLRQIYYSMNVEVTDKGDVPEGYKVSRKEKRNFPLILESPSPNQTSLYFCASSSPGFSEKLFFGSGTQLSVL.

J is TRBJ1-2 and V is TRBV20-1; possible D gene TRBD1, 6 bases. This CDR3 comprises 18 residues. CDR1 DFQATT and CDR2 SNEGSKA come from the germline V gene (reference sequence). With 0 bases removed from V and 3 bases from J, the gap between germline ends came to 23 bases. The CDR3 reads CSARDSPGAGGLDYGYTF. The CDR3 region has the DNA TGCAGTGCTAGAGATTCCCCGGGGGCGGGGGGGCTAGACTATGGCTACACCTTC.

This clonotype showed up just a few times. The chain recombines TRBV27 with TRBJ1-2, with TRBD1 identical over 7 bases. The CDR3 runs 14 residues. The J segment lost 3 bases and the V segment lost 6 bases, leaving 7 bases of the junction unmatched. Germline CDR1 and CDR2: MNHEY and SMNVEV (reference sequence). DNA for the CDR3: TGTGCCAGCAGCCGACAGGGAAAACACTATGGCTACACCTTC. The encoded protein is CASSRQGKHYGYTF.

The chain uses TRBV25-1 and TRBJ2-3; 15 positions agree with TRBD2. Trimming removed 3 bases from V and 6 bases from J; junction bases left unmatched: 7. The CDR3 has 17 amino acids. The germline CDR1 and CDR2 sequences are MGHDK and SYGVNS. CDR3 nucleotide sequence: TGTGCCAGCAGTGAGGGGGGGACTAGCGGGGGGACGGATACGCAGTATTTT. Its translation: CASSEGGTSGGTDTQYF.

V usage is TRBV9 and J usage is TRBJ2-1, with 11 bases identical to TRBD2. The V gene's germline CDR1 is SGDLS and CDR2 YYNGEE. The CDR3 consists of 15 residues. V shed 2 bases and J 8 bases; nucleotides not matched to a gene: 6. CDR3 in DNA: TGTGCCAGCAGCGTGACTAGCGGGGTTCCCCATGAGCAGTTCTTC. This sequence encodes CASSVTSGVPHEQFF.